This TCR beta chain appears in the sequencing data of a study of T cell changes during pregnancy in multiple sclerosis (dated by TCRdb to the late 2010s). About the investigation overall: Changes in the T cell repertoire over the course of pregnancy were examined in this study in women with multiple sclerosis.

The library was generated by the immunoSEQ multiplex PCR assay. TCRdb limited this immuneACCESS table to in-frame rearrangements with V and J called. A share of clones is missing; checked studies link under half to unresolved V genes, and the rest is unexplained. The sample records about 120,000 clones, roughly 92% of which are singletons. The top ten constitute 6.2% of the sample. As concerns this clone: Its cognate antigen has yet to be identified. No much larger clone exists at a distance of one base, and base qualities are not known.

CDR1 and CDR2 (SQVTM, ANQGSEA) derive from the germline V gene. V gives up 4 bases and J gives up 6 bases, and the segment between their germline ends measures 12 bases. The CDR3 measures 12 amino acids from cysteine to phenylalanine. Only the CDR3 portion is preserved as DNA: 36 bases, with reading frame beginning at the first base. The chain is made from TRBV29-1 and TRBJ1-1; the D gene assignment is ambiguous. The TCR was taken from a female donor with multiple sclerosis, enrolled in a pregnancy study. Material: peripheral blood, obtained before pregnancy. The CDR3: CSVVSGLPEAFF. The DNA sequence is given as TGCAGCGTTGTCTCAGGATTGCCTGAAGCTTTCTTT.